These 11 T cell receptor beta chains share one sample of origin, sequenced in a study of identical twins. Via MiXCR, TCRdb re-called the 5' RACE reads, giving one row per CDR3 protein. The sample lists about 250,000 distinct CDR3 sequences; 11% to 15% were seen once. The specimen was memory (CD45RO+) T cells sorted from blood. Receptors were obtained from a woman aged 18 to 35 in good health.

This clonotype has a count of ten or more. The genes are TRBV11-1 and TRBJ2-3, with 12 bases matching TRBD2. The CDR3 contains 18 residues. V lost 3 bases, J lost 0 bases, and 7 bases stayed unmatched. Germline V lookup: CDR1 SGHAT, CDR2 FQDESV (reference sequence). CDR3 bases: TGTGCCAGCAGCTTCGAGACTAGCGGGGGACCTAGCACAGATACGCAGTATTTT. Translating gives CASSFETSGGPSTDTQYF.

This clonotype was counted between two and nine times. This chain joins TRBV7-8 and TRBJ2-3, with 9 nucleotides matching TRBD2. The CDR3 extends over 16 amino acids. Germline V CDR1 and CDR2: SGHVS, FQNEAQ. V gave up 3 bases and J gave up 2 bases; unmatched junction bases: 6. Here the CDR3 DNA reads TGTGCCAGCAGCTTTCGGCGGGGGGGCTCCACAGATACGCAGTATTTT. This codes for CASSFRRGGSTDTQYF.

This clonotype has a handful of counts. The V call is TRBV7-2, the J call TRBJ1-6, with TRBD1 identical over 11 bases. With V trimmed by 4 bases and J by 7 bases, 3 bases remained unmatched. Germline CDR1 reads SGHTA; CDR2 reads FQGNSA. This CDR3 spans 15 amino acids. CDR3 coding DNA: TGTGCCAGCAGCTGGACAGGGGGCGGAAATTCACCCCTCCACTTT. Its protein is CASSWTGGGNSPLHF.

The chain employs TRBV7-9 and TRBJ2-1; TRBD2 matches 7 bases. J was trimmed by 8 bases and V by 7 bases; bases with no gene match: 14. Germline CDR1 reads SEHNR; CDR2 reads FQNEAQ (reference sequence). This CDR3 comprises 15 residues. CDR3 sequence (DNA): TGTGCCAGCATTTCGTTAGCGGGTCCTAAACATGAGCAGTTCTTC. Translated, it gives CASISLAGPKHEQFF.

At least ten counts were recorded for this clonotype. The V call is TRBV7-9, the J call TRBJ2-1; 12 nucleotides agree with TRBD2. The CDR3 length is 14 residues. Germline CDR1 is SEHNR and CDR2 is FQNEAQ (reference sequence). Unmatched junction bases numbered 3, after V lost 5 bases and J lost 7 bases. The CDR3 loop reads CASSLGTSGNEQFF. CDR3 coding DNA: TGTGCCAGCAGCCTCGGGACTAGCGGGAATGAGCAGTTCTTC.

This clonotype has just a few counts. V gene TRBV3-1 combines with J gene TRBJ2-3, with 7 bases lining up with TRBD2. With 0 bases clipped from V and 4 bases from J, the junction kept 7 bases outside the gene matches. Germline V lookup: CDR1 LGHDT, CDR2 YNNKEL (reference sequence). The CDR3 has 16 residues. The CDR3, as DNA: TGTGCCAGCAGCCAAGATCTTCGGGAGGACCCAGATACGCAGTATTTT. This codes for CASSQDLREDPDTQYF.

CDR3 residues: CASSFDKAGNQETQYF. The CDR3, as DNA: TGCGCCAGCAGCTTTGATAAAGCGGGGAATCAAGAGACCCAGTACTTC. The chain combines TRBV5-1 with TRBJ2-5; 7 bases map to TRBD2. The junction had 9 bases not matched to a gene; V was cut back by 2 bases and J by 2 bases. This CDR3 is built from 16 residues. The germline CDR1 and CDR2 sequences are SGHRS and YFSETQ.

This sequence joins TRBV10-3 and TRBJ1-1; no firm D call. Germline CDR1 is ENHRY and CDR2 is SYGVKD. Between the trimmed V and J ends, which lost 1 base and 0 bases, there was a span of 9 bases. The CDR3 runs 15 residues. CDR3 sequence reads: CAISELGSLNTEAFF. For the CDR3, the DNA is TGTGCCATCAGTGAGTTAGGGAGTCTGAACACTGAAGCTTTCTTT.

CDR3 bases: TGTGCCAGCAGACCCGGACCGAGCTCTGGAAACACCATATATTTT. The encoded protein is CASRPGPSSGNTIYF. This chain links TRBV12-3 or TRBV12-4 with TRBJ1-3; the D is unclear. This CDR3 spans 15 amino acids. Trimming shortened V by 6 bases and J by 0 bases, and 12 bases separated the two germline ends.

The chain links TRBV12-3 or TRBV12-4 to TRBJ2-7; D is possibly TRBD2 (6 bases). V was shortened by 8 bases and J by 1 base, with 9 bases between the two germline ends. This CDR3 is built from 12 residues. Here the CDR3 DNA reads TGTGCCAGCCGGGAGCGGTCCTACGAGCAGTACTTC. Translation gives CASRERSYEQYF.

This chain connects TRBV11-3 to TRBJ2-1; D is uncertain. V was clipped by 2 bases and J by 6 bases, with 8 bases between them. Germline CDR1 and CDR2: SGHNT and YENEEA. The CDR3 covers 13 residues. The CDR3 protein is CASSLFRSNEQFF. CDR3 coding DNA: TGTGCCAGCAGCTTATTCCGCAGCAATGAGCAGTTCTTC.